The rows below give T cell receptor beta chains drawn from one sample of a study of control samples from healthy donors and cancer patients. Some clones are missing from TCRdb's copy, which holds only in-frame ones; the method was immunoSEQ multiplex PCR. The sample includes 70,000 or so clones, over 65% of them seen just once. The sequenced sample was PBMCs. The source of these receptors is a woman in her forties or fifties with lung cancer. Each CDR3 is given with its conserved first and last residue. Each record gives: V gene, J gene, D gene, clone size, CDR3 protein, CDR3 DNA. The D gene is left open where the match is weak. The size of a clone is reported for some rows only, either as once, few or many, or as a class for expanded clones.

v_call: TRBV19; j_call: TRBJ1-2; d_call: TRBD1; clone_size: .; cdr3_aa: CASSPGQGGYGYTF; cdr3_nt: TGTGCCAGTAGTCCCGGACAGGGAGGGTATGGCTACACCTTC
v_call: TRBV4-1; j_call: TRBJ2-1; d_call: .; clone_size: .; cdr3_aa: CASSQEGIEQFF; cdr3_nt: TGCGCCAGCAGCCAAGAGGGAATAGAGCAGTTCTTC
v_call: TRBV7-2; j_call: TRBJ1-5; d_call: .; clone_size: .; cdr3_aa: CASSPETARGNQPQHF; cdr3_nt: TGTGCCAGCAGCCCAGAGACAGCGAGGGGCAATCAGCCCCAGCATTTT
v_call: TRBV19; j_call: TRBJ2-5; d_call: .; clone_size: .; cdr3_aa: CASSIEETQYF; cdr3_nt: TGTGCCAGTAGTATAGAAGAGACCCAGTACTTC
v_call: TRBV27; j_call: TRBJ1-6; d_call: .; clone_size: .; cdr3_aa: CASSPGTPTYNSPLHF; cdr3_nt: TGTGCCAGCAGTCCCGGGACACCGACTTATAATTCACCCCTCCACTTT
v_call: TRBV7-9; j_call: TRBJ1-2; d_call: TRBD1; clone_size: few; cdr3_aa: CASSRGTGQVIGGYTF; cdr3_nt: TGTGCCAGCAGCCGAGGGACGGGACAGGTAATAGGTGGCTACACCTTC
v_call: TRBV19; j_call: TRBJ2-2; d_call: .; clone_size: .; cdr3_aa: CASRLIPGFMGDTGELFF; cdr3_nt: TGTGCCAGTAGACTCATACCGGGCTTCATGGGGGACACCGGGGAGCTGTTTTTT
v_call: TRBV6-6; j_call: TRBJ2-7; d_call: .; clone_size: .; cdr3_aa: CASSRQGGDYEQYF; cdr3_nt: TGTGCCAGCAGTAGACAGGGAGGGGACTACGAGCAGTACTTC
v_call: TRBV19; j_call: TRBJ1-2; d_call: .; clone_size: .; cdr3_aa: CASYRAGSGYTF; cdr3_nt: TGTGCCAGCTATCGGGCAGGGAGCGGCTACACCTTC
v_call: TRBV11-2; j_call: TRBJ1-2; d_call: .; clone_size: .; cdr3_aa: CASSLGGRNYGYTF; cdr3_nt: TGTGCCAGCAGCTTGGGGGGCCGCAACTATGGCTACACCTTC
v_call: TRBV6-4; j_call: TRBJ1-1; d_call: TRBD1; clone_size: .; cdr3_aa: CASSASTGGETEAFF; cdr3_nt: TGTGCCAGCAGTGCCAGCACAGGGGGAGAGACTGAAGCTTTCTTT
v_call: TRBV6-2/TRBV6-3; j_call: TRBJ2-6; d_call: .; clone_size: .; cdr3_aa: CASSSIYSGANVLTF; cdr3_nt: TGTGCCAGCAGTTCGATCTACTCTGGGGCCAACGTCCTGACTTTC
v_call: TRBV5-1; j_call: TRBJ2-2; d_call: .; clone_size: once; cdr3_aa: CASTTFTNTGELFF; cdr3_nt: TGCGCCAGCACGACATTTACGAACACCGGGGAGCTGTTTTTT
v_call: TRBV7-9; j_call: TRBJ1-2; d_call: TRBD1; clone_size: .; cdr3_aa: CASSSGQDGYTF; cdr3_nt: TGTGCCAGCAGCTCGGGACAGGATGGCTACACCTTC
v_call: TRBV6-1; j_call: TRBJ1-2; d_call: .; clone_size: once; cdr3_aa: CASSEGGTWIYGYTF; cdr3_nt: TGTGCCAGCAGTGAAGGGGGGACCTGGATCTATGGCTACACCTTC
v_call: TRBV2; j_call: TRBJ1-4; d_call: .; clone_size: .; cdr3_aa: CASSSLGPRQNERLFF; cdr3_nt: TGTGCCAGCAGTTCCCTGGGCCCAAGGCAGAATGAAAGACTGTTTTTT
v_call: TRBV29-1; j_call: TRBJ2-7; d_call: .; clone_size: few; cdr3_aa: CSVVVNIGGYEQYF; cdr3_nt: TGCAGCGTTGTAGTTAATATAGGGGGATACGAGCAGTACTTC
v_call: TRBV5-6; j_call: TRBJ2-5; d_call: .; clone_size: .; cdr3_aa: CASSLPGTQETQYF; cdr3_nt: TGTGCCAGCAGCTTGCCCGGGACCCAAGAGACCCAGTACTTC
v_call: TRBV7-9; j_call: TRBJ1-2; d_call: .; clone_size: .; cdr3_aa: CASSLADGLYGYTF; cdr3_nt: TGTGCCAGCAGCTTAGCCGACGGGCTCTATGGCTACACCTTC
v_call: TRBV5-4; j_call: TRBJ2-1; d_call: .; clone_size: .; cdr3_aa: CASSLKRDEQFF; cdr3_nt: TGTGCCAGCAGCTTGAAGCGGGATGAGCAGTTCTTC
v_call: TRBV5-1; j_call: TRBJ2-5; d_call: TRBD1; clone_size: .; cdr3_aa: CASSLGPGQGLQAETQYF; cdr3_nt: TGCGCCAGCAGCTTGGGGCCGGGACAGGGGCTCCAGGCGGAGACCCAGTACTTC
v_call: TRBV11-2; j_call: TRBJ1-1; d_call: .; clone_size: .; cdr3_aa: CASSLVAVGTEAFF; cdr3_nt: TGTGCCAGCAGCCTAGTGGCAGTAGGCACTGAAGCTTTCTTT
v_call: TRBV29-1; j_call: TRBJ1-1; d_call: TRBD1; clone_size: .; cdr3_aa: CSVENRGPTEAFF; cdr3_nt: TGCAGCGTTGAAAACAGGGGGCCTACTGAAGCTTTCTTT
v_call: TRBV7-2; j_call: TRBJ2-2; d_call: TRBD1; clone_size: .; cdr3_aa: CASSFIGQGRELFF; cdr3_nt: TGTGCCAGCAGCTTTATAGGACAGGGCCGGGAGCTGTTTTTT
v_call: TRBV6-6; j_call: TRBJ1-1; d_call: .; clone_size: .; cdr3_aa: CASSLDREAFF; cdr3_nt: TGTGCCAGCAGTTTGGACCGTGAAGCTTTCTTT
v_call: TRBV10-3; j_call: TRBJ1-2; d_call: .; clone_size: .; cdr3_aa: CAISGGGGPREGYTF; cdr3_nt: TGTGCCATCAGTGGCGGGGGGGGGCCCCGGGAAGGCTACACCTTC
v_call: TRBV19; j_call: TRBJ2-2; d_call: .; clone_size: .; cdr3_aa: CASGQRVDTGELFF; cdr3_nt: TGTGCCAGTGGACAGCGGGTAGACACCGGGGAGCTGTTTTTT
v_call: TRBV7-2; j_call: TRBJ2-3; d_call: TRBD2; clone_size: .; cdr3_aa: CASSPSGGPDTQYF; cdr3_nt: TGTGCCAGCAGCCCTAGCGGGGGTCCAGATACGCAGTATTTT
v_call: TRBV12-5; j_call: TRBJ2-1; d_call: .; clone_size: .; cdr3_aa: CASGPLSSTGWAFF; cdr3_nt: TGTGCTAGTGGTCCACTCAGCTCAACAGGATGGGCGTTCTTC
v_call: TRBV7-2; j_call: TRBJ1-4; d_call: .; clone_size: .; cdr3_aa: CASSLVGGDGEKLFF; cdr3_nt: TGTGCCAGCAGCTTAGTTGGCGGGGATGGGGAAAAACTGTTTTTT
v_call: TRBV12-3/TRBV12-4; j_call: TRBJ2-7; d_call: .; clone_size: .; cdr3_aa: CASSFGGYEQYF; cdr3_nt: TGTGCCAGCAGTTTTGGGGGTTACGAGCAGTACTTC
v_call: TRBV27; j_call: TRBJ2-5; d_call: .; clone_size: .; cdr3_aa: CASSLEGGRTQYF; cdr3_nt: TGTGCCAGCAGTTTAGAGGGGGGGAGGACCCAGTACTTC
v_call: TRBV6-2/TRBV6-3; j_call: TRBJ1-4; d_call: .; clone_size: once; cdr3_aa: CASSYRGNEKLFF; cdr3_nt: TGTGCCAGCAGTTACAGGGGTAATGAAAAACTGTTTTTT
v_call: TRBV2; j_call: TRBJ2-1; d_call: .; clone_size: .; cdr3_aa: CASRGGISYNEQFF; cdr3_nt: TGTGCCAGCAGAGGGGGGATTTCCTACAATGAGCAGTTCTTC
v_call: TRBV10-3; j_call: TRBJ2-5; d_call: .; clone_size: .; cdr3_aa: CAITSGWGETQYF; cdr3_nt: TGTGCCATCACCTCTGGTTGGGGAGAGACCCAGTACTTC
v_call: TRBV7-9; j_call: TRBJ2-7; d_call: .; clone_size: .; cdr3_aa: CASSLDTTPYEQYF; cdr3_nt: TGTGCCAGCAGCTTAGACACTACCCCCTACGAGCAGTACTTC